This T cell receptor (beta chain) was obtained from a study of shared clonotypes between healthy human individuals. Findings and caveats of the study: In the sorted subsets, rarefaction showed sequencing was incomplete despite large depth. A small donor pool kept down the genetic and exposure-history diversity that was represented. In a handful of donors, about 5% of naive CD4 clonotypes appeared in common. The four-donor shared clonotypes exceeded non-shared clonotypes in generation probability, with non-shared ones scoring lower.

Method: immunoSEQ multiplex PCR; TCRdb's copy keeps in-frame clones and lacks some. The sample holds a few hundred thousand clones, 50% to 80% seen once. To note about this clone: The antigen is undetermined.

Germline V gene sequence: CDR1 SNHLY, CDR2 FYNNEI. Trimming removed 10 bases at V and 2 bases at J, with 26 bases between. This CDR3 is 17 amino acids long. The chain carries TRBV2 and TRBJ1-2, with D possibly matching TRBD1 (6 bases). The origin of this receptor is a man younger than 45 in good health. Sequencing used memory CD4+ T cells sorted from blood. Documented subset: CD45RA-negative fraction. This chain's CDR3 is CAIEMRGGRVPNYGYTF. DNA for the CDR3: TGTGCCATCGAGATGCGCGGGGGGCGCGTGCCCAACTATGGCTACACCTTC. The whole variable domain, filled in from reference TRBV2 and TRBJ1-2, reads EPEVTQTPSHQVTQMGQEVILRCVPISNHLYFYWYRQILGQKVEFLVSFYNNEISEKSEIFDDQFSVERPDGSNFTLKIRSTKLEDSAMYFCAIEMRGGRVPNYGYTFGSGTRLTVV.